This T cell receptor beta chain was found in a study of spatial heterogeneity in lung cancer. Study-wide context: Consistently, beta-chain sequences turned up in larger numbers than alpha-chain sequences did.

The time point: sample taken at primary tumor resection. Extraction of whole RNA from tumor, nontumor lung or frozen PBMC preceded unsorted sequencing. V dropped 0 bases and J dropped 5 bases, with 13 bases sitting between them. The CDR3 has 15 amino acids. Germline CDR1 and CDR2: LGHDT and YNNKEL (reference sequence). TCRdb redid the calling of the 5' RACE reads with MiXCR, one entry per CDR3 protein. This table holds more than 80,000 distinct CDR3 sequences, over 9.5% found once. This TCR was sampled from a male donor with early-stage non-small cell lung cancer. This rearrangement joins TRBV3-1 to TRBJ2-5; D gene ambiguous. This specimen consisted of PBMCs, obtained at surgery. The CDR3 is CASSQDLSSLETQYF. CDR3 nucleotides: TGTGCCAGCAGCCAAGATCTCTCTTCCTTGGAGACCCAGTACTTC.